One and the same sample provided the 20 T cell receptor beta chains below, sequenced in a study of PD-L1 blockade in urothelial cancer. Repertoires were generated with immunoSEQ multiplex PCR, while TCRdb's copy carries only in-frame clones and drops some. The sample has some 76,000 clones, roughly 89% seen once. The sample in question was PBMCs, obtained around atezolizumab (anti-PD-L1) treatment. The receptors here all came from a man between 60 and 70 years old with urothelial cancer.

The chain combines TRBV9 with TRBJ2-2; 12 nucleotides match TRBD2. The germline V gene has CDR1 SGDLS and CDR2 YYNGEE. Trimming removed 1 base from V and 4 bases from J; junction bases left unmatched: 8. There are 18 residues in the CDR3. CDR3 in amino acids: CASSVLTSGGMLTGELFF. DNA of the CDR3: TGTGCCAGCAGCGTACTGACTAGCGGGGGTATGCTCACCGGGGAGCTGTTTTTT.

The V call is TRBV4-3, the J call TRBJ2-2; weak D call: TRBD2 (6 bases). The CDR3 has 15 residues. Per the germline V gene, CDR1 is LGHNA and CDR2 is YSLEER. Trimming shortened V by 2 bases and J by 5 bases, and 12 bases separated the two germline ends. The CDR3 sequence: CASSQPGGVTGELFF. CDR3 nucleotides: TGCGCCAGCAGCCAACCTGGCGGGGTGACCGGGGAGCTGTTTTTT.

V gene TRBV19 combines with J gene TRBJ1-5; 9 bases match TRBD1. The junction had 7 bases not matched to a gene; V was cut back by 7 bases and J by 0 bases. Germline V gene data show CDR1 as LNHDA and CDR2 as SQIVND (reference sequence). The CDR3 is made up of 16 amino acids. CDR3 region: CASTSGQGSSNQPQHF. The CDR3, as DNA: TGTGCCAGTACCTCCGGACAGGGGTCTAGCAATCAGCCCCAGCATTTT.

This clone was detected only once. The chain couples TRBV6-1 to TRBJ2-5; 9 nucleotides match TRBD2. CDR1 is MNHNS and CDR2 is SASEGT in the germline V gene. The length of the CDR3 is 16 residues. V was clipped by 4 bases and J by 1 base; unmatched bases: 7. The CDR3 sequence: CASSVLSGGIQETQYF. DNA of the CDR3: TGTGCCAGCAGTGTGCTTAGCGGGGGAATCCAAGAGACCCAGTACTTC.

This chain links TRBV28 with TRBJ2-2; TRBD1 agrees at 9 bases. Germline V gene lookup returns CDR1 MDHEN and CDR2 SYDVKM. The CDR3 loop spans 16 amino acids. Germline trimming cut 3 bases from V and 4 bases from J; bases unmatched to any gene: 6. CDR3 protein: CASSFAGTGTTGELFF. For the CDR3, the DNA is TGTGCCAGCAGTTTTGCAGGGACAGGGACCACCGGGGAGCTGTTTTTT. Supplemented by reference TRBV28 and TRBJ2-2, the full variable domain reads DVKVTQSSRYLVKRTGEKVFLECVQDMDHENMFWYRQDPGLGLRLIYFSYDVKMKEKGDIPEGYSVSREKKERFSLILESASTNQTSMYLCASSFAGTGTTGELFFGEGSRLTVL.

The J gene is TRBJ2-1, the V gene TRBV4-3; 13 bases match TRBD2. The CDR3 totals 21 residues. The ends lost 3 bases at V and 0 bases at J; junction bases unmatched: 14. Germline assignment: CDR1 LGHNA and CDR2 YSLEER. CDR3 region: CASSHSGPGLAGKSSYNEQFF. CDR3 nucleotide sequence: TGCGCCAGCAGCCACTCAGGTCCGGGACTAGCGGGGAAAAGCTCCTACAATGAGCAGTTCTTC.

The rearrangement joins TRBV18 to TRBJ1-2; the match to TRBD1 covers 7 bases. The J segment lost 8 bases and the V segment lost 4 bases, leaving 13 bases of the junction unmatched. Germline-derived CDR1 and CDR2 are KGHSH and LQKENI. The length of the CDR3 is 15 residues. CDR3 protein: CASSRAGTEAGGYTF. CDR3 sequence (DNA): TGTGCCAGCTCACGTGCCGGGACAGAGGCGGGGGGCTACACCTTC. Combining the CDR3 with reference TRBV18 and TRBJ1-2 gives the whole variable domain NAGVMQNPRHLVRRRGQEARLRCSPMKGHSHVYWYRQLPEEGLKFMVYLQKENIIDESGMPKERFSAEFPKEGPSILRIQQVVRGDSAAYFCASSRAGTEAGGYTFGSGTRLTVV.

The CDR3 loop is CASKTGVVTGELFF. The CDR3 DNA sequence: TGTGCCAGCAAGACGGGAGTTGTCACCGGGGAGCTGTTTTTT. This chain uses TRBV28 with TRBJ2-2, with TRBD2 as a possible D gene (6 bases). V shed 7 bases and J shed 4 bases, with 13 bases lying between them. CDR3 length: 14 amino acids. Per the germline V gene, CDR1 is MDHEN and CDR2 is SYDVKM.

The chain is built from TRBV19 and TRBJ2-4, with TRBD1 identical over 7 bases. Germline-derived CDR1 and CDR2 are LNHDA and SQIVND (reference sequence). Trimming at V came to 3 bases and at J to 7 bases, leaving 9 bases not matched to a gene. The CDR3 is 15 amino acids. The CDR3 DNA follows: TGTGCCAGTAGTATGAGGGGGACAGCGCGGAACATTCAGTACTTC. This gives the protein CASSMRGTARNIQYF.

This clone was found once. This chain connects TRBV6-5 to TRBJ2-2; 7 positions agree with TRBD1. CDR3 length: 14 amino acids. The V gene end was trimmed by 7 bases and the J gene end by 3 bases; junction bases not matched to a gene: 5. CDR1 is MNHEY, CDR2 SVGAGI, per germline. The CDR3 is CASKIQGYTGELFF. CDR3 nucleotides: TGTGCCAGCAAAATACAGGGGTACACCGGGGAGCTGTTTTTT.

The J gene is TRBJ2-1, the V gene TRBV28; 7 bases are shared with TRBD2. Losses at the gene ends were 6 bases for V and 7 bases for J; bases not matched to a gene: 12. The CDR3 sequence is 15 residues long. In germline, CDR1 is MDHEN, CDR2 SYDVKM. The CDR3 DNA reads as TGTGCCAGCAGCCCTACGGGCGGGAGAGAAAATGAGCAGTTCTTC. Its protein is CASSPTGGRENEQFF.

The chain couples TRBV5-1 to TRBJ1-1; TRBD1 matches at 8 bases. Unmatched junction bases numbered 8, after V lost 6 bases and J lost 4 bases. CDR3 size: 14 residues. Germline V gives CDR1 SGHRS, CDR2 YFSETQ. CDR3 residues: CASTKDRAVTEAFF. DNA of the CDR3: TGCGCCAGCACTAAGGACAGGGCGGTCACTGAAGCTTTCTTT. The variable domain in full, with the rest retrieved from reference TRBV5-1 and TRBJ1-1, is KAGVTQTPRYLIKTRGQQVTLSCSPISGHRSVSWYQQTPGQGLQFLFEYFSETQRNKGNFPGRFSGRQFSNSRSEMNVSTLELGDSALYLCASTKDRAVTEAFFGQGTRLTVV.

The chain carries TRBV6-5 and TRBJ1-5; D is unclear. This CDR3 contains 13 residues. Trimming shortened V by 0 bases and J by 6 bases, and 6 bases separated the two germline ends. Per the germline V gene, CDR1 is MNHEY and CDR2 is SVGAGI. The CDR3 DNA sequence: TGTGCCAGCAGTTACTCTGGCTTTCAGCCCCAGCATTTT. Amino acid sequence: CASSYSGFQPQHF.

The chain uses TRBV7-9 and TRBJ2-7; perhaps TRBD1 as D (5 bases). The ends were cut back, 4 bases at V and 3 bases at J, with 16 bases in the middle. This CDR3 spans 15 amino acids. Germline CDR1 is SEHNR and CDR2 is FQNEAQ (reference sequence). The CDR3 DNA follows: TGTGCCAGCAGCTGGGGCCTTGGGGTCGACTACGAGCAGTACTTC. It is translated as CASSWGLGVDYEQYF.

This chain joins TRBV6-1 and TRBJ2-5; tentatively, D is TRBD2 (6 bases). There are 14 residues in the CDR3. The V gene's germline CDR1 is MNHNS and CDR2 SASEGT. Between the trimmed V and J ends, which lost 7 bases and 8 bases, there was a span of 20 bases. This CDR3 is CASTSDRELYTQYF. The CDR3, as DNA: TGTGCCAGCACCTCTGACCGGGAGCTATATACCCAGTACTTC.

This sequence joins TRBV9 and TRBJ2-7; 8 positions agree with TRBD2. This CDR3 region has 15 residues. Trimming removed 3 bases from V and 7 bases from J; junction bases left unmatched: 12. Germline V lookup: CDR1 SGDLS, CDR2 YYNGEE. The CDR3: CASSGGLAGLREQYF. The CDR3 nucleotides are TGTGCCAGCAGCGGTGGTTTAGCGGGGCTTAGAGAGCAGTACTTC.

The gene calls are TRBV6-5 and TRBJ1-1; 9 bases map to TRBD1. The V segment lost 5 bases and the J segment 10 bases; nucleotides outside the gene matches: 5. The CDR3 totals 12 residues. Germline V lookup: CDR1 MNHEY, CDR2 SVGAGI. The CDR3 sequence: CASSTGTGLAFF. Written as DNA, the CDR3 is TGTGCCAGCAGTACCGGGACAGGGCTAGCTTTCTTT.

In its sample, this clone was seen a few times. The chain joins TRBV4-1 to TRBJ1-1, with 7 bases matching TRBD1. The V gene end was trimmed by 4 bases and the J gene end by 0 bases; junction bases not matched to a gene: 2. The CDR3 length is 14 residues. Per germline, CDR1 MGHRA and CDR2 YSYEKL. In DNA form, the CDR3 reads TGCGCCAGCAGCCGGGACAGTTTGAACACTGAAGCTTTCTTT. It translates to CASSRDSLNTEAFF.

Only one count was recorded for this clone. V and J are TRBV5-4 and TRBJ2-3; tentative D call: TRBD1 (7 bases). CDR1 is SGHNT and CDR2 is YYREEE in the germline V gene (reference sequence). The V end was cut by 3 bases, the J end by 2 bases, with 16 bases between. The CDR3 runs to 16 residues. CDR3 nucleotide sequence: TGTGCCAGCAGCTCTTCCCAGGGGGGAGCCACAGATACGCAGTATTTT. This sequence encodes CASSSSQGGATDTQYF.

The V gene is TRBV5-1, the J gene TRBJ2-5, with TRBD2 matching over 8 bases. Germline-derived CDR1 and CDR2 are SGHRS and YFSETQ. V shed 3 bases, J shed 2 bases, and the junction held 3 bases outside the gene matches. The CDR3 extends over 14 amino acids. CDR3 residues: CASSSGGSQETQYF. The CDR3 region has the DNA TGCGCCAGCAGCTCGGGGGGGTCACAAGAGACCCAGTACTTC.